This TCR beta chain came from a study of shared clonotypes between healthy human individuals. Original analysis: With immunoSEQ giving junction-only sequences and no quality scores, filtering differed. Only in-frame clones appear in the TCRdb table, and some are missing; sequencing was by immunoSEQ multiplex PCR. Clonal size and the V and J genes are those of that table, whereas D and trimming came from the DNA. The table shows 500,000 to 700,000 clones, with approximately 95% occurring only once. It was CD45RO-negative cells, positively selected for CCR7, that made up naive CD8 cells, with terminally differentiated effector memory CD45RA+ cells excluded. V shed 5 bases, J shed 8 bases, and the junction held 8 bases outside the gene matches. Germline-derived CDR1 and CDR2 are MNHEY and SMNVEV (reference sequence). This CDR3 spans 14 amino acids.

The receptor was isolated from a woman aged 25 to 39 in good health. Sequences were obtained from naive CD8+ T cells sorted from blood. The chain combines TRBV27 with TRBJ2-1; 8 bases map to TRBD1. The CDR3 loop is CASSLGQGWDEQFF. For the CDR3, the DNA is TGTGCCAGCAGTCTCGGACAGGGATGGGATGAGCAGTTCTTC.